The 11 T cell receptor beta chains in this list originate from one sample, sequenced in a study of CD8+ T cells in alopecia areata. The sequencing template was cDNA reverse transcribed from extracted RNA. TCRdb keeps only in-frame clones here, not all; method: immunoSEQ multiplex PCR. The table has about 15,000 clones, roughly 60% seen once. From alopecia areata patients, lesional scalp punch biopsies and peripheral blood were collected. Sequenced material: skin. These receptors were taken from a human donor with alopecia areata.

CDR3 in amino acids: CASSPVDPRNIQYF. CDR3 bases: TGTGCCAGCAGTCCGGTTGACCCGAGAAACATTCAGTACTTC. The chain employs TRBV27 and TRBJ2-4; D is ambiguous. CDR1 is MNHEY and CDR2 is SMNVEV in the germline V gene (reference sequence). The CDR3 loop spans 14 amino acids. V dropped 5 bases and J dropped 6 bases, with 14 bases sitting between them.

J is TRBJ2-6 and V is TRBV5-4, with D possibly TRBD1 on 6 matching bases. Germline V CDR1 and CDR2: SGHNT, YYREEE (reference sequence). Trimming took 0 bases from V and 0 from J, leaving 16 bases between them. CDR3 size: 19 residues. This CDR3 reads CASSLGGQKLYSGANVLTF. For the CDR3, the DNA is TGTGCCAGCAGCTTGGGAGGACAGAAACTTTACTCTGGGGCCAACGTCCTGACTTTC.

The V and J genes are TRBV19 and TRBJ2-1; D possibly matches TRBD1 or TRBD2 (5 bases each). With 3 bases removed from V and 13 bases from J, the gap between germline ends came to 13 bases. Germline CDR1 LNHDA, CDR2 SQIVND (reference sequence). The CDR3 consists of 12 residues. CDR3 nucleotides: TGTGCCAGTAGTATCTCTTTGGGGGAACAGTTCTTC. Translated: CASSISLGEQFF.

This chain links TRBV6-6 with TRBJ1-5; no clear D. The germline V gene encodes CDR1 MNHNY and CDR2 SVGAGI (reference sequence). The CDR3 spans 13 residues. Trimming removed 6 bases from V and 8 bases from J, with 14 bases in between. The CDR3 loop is CASRRAPLEPQHF. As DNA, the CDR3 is TGTGCCAGCAGAAGGGCCCCCCTGGAGCCCCAGCATTTT.

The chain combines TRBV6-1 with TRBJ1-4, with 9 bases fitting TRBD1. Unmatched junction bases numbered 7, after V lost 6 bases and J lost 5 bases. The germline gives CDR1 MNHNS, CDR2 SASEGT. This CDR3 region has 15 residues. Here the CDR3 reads CASRSGTGLNEKLFF. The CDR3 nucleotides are TGTGCCAGCAGGTCGGGGACAGGGCTAAATGAAAAACTGTTTTTT.

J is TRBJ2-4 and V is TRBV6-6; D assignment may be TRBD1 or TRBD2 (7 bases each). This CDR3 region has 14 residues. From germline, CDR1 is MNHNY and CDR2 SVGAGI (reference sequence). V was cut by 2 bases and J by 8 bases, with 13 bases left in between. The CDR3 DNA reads TGTGCCAGCAGTTACCTGACAGGGAGGGACATTCAGTACTTC. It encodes CASSYLTGRDIQYF.

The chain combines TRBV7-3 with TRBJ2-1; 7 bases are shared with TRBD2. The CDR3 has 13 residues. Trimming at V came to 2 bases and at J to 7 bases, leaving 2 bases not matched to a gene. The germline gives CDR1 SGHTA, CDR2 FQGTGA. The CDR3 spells CASSLWGGNEQFF. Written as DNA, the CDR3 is TGTGCCAGCAGCTTATGGGGGGGGAATGAGCAGTTCTTC.

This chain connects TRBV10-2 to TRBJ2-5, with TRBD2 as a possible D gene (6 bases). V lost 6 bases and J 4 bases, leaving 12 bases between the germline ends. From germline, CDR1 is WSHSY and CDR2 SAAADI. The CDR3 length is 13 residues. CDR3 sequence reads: CASRRRVGETQYF. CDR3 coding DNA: TGCGCCAGCAGGAGGAGGGTGGGAGAGACCCAGTACTTC.

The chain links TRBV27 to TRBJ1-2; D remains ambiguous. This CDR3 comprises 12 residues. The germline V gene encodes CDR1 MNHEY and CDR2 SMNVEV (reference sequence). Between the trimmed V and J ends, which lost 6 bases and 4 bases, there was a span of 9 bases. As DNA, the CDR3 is TGTGCCAGCAGATTTGGTTCCTATGGCTACACCTTC. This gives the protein CASRFGSYGYTF.

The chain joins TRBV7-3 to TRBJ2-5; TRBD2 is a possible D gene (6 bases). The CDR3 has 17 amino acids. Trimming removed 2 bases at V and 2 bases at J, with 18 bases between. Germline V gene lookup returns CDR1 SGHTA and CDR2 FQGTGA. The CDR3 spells CASSLGLWTRGQETQYF. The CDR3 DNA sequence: TGTGCCAGCAGCTTAGGGCTGTGGACGCGGGGTCAAGAGACCCAGTACTTC.

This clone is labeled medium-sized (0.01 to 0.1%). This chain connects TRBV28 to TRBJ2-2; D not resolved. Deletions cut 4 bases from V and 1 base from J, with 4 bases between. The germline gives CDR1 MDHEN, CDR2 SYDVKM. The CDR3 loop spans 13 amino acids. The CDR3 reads CASSYGNTGELFF. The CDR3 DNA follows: TGTGCCAGCAGTTATGGGAACACCGGGGAGCTGTTTTTT.